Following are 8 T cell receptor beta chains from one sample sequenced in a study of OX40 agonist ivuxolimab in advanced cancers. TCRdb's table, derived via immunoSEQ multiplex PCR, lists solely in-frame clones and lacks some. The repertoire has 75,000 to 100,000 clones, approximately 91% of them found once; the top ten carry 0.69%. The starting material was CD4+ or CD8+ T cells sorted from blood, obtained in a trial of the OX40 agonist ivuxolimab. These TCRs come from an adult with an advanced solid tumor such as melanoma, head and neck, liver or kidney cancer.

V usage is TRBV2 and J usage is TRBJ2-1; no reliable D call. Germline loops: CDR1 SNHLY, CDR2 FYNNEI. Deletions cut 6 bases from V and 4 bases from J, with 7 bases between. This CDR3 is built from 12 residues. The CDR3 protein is CASSGTYNEQFF. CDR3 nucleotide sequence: TGTGCCAGCAGCGGAACATACAATGAGCAGTTCTTC.

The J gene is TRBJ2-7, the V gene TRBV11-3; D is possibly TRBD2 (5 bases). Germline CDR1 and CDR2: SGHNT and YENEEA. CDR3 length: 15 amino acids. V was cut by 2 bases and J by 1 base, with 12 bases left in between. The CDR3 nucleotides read TGTGCCAGCAGCTTACACGGGGAGAAGTCCTACGAGCAGTACTTC. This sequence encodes CASSLHGEKSYEQYF.

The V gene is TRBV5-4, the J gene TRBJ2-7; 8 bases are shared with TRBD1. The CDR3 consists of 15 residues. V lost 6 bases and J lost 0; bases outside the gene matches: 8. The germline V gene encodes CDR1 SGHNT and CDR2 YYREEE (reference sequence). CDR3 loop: CASTWDRISSYEQYF. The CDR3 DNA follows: TGTGCCAGCACATGGGACAGGATCAGCTCCTACGAGCAGTACTTC.

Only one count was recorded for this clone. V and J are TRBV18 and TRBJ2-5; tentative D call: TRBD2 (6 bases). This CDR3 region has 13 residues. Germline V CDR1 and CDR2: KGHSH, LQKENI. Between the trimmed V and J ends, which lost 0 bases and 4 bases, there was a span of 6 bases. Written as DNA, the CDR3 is TGTGCCAGCTCACCACCGGGACTAGAGACCCAGTACTTC. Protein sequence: CASSPPGLETQYF.

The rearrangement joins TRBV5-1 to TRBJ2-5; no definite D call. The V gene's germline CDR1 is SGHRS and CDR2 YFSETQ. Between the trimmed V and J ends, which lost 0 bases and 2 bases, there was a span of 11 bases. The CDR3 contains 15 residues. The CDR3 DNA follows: TGCGCCAGCAGCTTGGCCACAGTCGATCAAGAGACCCAGTACTTC. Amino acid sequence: CASSLATVDQETQYF.

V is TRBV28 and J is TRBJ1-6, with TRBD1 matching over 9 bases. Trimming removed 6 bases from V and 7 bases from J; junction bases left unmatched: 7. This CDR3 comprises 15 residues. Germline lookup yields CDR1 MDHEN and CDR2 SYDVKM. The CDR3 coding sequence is TGTGCCAGCAGCCCAGGGACAGGGCTAAATTCACCCCTCCACTTT. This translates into CASSPGTGLNSPLHF.

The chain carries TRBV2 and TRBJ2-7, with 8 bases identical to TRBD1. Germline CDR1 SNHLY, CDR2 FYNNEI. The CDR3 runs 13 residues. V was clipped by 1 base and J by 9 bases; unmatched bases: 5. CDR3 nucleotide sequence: TGTGCCAGCAGTGAAGGGACAGGGTATGCGCAGTACTTC. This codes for CASSEGTGYAQYF.

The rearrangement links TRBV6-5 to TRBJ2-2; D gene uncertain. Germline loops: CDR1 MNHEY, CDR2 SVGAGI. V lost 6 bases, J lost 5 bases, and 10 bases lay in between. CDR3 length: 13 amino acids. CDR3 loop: CASREINTGELFF. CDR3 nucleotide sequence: TGTGCCAGCAGGGAAATTAATACCGGGGAGCTGTTTTTT.